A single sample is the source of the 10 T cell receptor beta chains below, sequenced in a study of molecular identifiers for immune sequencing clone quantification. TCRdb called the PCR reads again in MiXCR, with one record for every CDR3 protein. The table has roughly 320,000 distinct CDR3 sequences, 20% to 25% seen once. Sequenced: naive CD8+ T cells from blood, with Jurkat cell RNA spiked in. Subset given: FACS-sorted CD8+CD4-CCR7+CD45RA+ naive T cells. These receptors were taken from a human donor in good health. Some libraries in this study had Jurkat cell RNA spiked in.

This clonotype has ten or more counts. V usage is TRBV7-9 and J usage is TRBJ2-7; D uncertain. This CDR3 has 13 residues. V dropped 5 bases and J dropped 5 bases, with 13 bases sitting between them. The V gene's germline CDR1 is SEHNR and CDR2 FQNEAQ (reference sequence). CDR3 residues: CASSPLAAHEQYF. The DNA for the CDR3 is TGTGCCAGCAGCCCGCTGGCTGCGCACGAGCAGTACTTC. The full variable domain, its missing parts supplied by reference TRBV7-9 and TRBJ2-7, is DTGVSQNPRHKITKRGQNVTFRCDPISEHNRLYWYRQTLGQGPEFLTYFQNEAQLEKSRLLSDRFSAERPKGSFSTLEIQRTEQGDSAMYLCASSPLAAHEQYFGPGTRLTVT.

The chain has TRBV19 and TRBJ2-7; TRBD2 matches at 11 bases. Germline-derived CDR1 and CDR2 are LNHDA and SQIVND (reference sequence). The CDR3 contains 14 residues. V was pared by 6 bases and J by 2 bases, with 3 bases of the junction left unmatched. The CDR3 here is CASSPTSGAYEQYF. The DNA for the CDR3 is TGTGCCAGTAGCCCGACTAGCGGGGCCTACGAGCAGTACTTC.

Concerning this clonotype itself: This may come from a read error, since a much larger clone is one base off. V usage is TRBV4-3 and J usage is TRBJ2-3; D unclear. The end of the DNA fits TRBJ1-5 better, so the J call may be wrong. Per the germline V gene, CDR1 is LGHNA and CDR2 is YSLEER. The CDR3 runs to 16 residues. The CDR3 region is CASSQFPRGMADTQHF. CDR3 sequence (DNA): TGCGCCAGCAGCCAATTCCCGAGAGGGATGGCAGATACGCAGCATTTT.

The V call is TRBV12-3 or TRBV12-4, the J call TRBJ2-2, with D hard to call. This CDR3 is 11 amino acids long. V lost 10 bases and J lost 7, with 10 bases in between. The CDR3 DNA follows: TGTGCCACCCGCATTTACGGGGAGCTGTTTTTT. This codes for CATRIYGELFF.

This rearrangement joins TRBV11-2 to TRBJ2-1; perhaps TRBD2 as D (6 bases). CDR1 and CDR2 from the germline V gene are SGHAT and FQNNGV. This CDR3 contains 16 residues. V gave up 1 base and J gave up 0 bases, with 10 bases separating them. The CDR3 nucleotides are TGTGCCAGCAGCTTAGGCGGGATGGGCTCCTACAATGAGCAGTTCTTC. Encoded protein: CASSLGGMGSYNEQFF. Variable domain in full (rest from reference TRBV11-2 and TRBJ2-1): EAGVAQSPRYKIIEKRQSVAFWCNPISGHATLYWYQQILGQGPKLLIQFQNNGVVDDSQLPKDRFSAERLKGVDSTLKIQPAKLEDSAVYLCASSLGGMGSYNEQFFGPGTRLTVL.

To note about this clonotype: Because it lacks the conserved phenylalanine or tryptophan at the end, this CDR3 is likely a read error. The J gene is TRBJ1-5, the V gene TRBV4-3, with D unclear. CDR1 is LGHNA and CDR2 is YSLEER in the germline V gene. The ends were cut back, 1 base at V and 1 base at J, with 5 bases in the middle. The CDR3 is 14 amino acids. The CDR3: CASSQVRSNQPQHS. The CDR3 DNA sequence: TGCGCCAGCAGCCAAGTTCGGAGCAATCAGCCCCAGCATTCT.

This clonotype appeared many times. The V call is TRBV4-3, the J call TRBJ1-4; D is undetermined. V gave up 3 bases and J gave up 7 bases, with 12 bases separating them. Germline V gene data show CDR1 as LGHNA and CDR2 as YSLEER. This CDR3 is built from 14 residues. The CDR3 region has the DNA TGCGCCAGCAGCCACTCCCGGTTGGGTGAAAAACTGTTTTTT. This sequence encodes CASSHSRLGEKLFF.

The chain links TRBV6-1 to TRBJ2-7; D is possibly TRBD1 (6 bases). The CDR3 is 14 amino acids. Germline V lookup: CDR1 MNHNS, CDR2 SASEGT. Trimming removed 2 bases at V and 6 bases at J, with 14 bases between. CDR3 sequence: CASSEYSTGTEQYF. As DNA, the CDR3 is TGTGCCAGCAGTGAATATTCTACAGGGACCGAGCAGTACTTC.

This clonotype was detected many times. CDR3 sequence reads: CASSIDLGPNTEAFF. CDR3 sequence (DNA): TGTGCCAGTAGTATAGATCTTGGACCAAACACTGAAGCTTTCTTT. This chain links TRBV19 with TRBJ1-1, with D unclear. The ends were cut back, 0 bases at V and 2 bases at J, with 10 bases in the middle. The CDR3 is 15 residues long. In germline, CDR1 is LNHDA, CDR2 SQIVND (reference sequence).

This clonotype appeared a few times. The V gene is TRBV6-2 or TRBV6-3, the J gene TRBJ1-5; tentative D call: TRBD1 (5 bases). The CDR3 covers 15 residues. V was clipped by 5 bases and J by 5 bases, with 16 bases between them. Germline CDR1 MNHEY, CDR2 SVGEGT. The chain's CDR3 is CASSNGTDQYQPQHF. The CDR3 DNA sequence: TGTGCCAGCAGTAACGGGACGGACCAATATCAGCCCCAGCATTTT.